A single TCR beta chain is shown here with its context. A read error is possible here, since a much larger clone lies one base away. The record originates from a study of molecular identifiers for immune sequencing clone quantification. RNA fractions of 10%, 30% or 50% and about 19,000 to 1,000,000 sorted cells were the source of naive CD8 libraries. Naive CD8 T cell sorting was performed on the CD8+CD4-CCR7+CD45RA+ phenotype. Bulk libraries came from a prior protocol with listed TCR primers. Using its own MiXCR run on the PCR reads, TCRdb lists one record per CDR3 protein. This table holds roughly 100,000 distinct CDR3 sequences, 35% found once. The germline V gene encodes CDR1 SQVTM and CDR2 ANQGSEA. The CDR3 length is 13 residues.

The source of this sequence is a human donor in good health. Some libraries in this study had Jurkat cell RNA spiked in. Sample: naive CD8+ T cells from blood, with Jurkat cell RNA spiked in. The subset is: FACS-sorted CD8+CD4-CCR7+CD45RA+ naive T cells. The gene calls are TRBV29-1 and TRBJ2-2; no reliable D call. The CDR3 region is CSVVLANTEELFF. The CDR3 nucleotides are TGCAGCGTTGTCCTGGCGAACACCGAGGAGCTGTTTTTT.